This TCR beta chain was observed in a study of response to subunit inactivated influenza vaccine. Each CDR3 protein gets one entry after TCRdb re-called the RT-PCR reads with MiXCR. Of 300,000 to 350,000 distinct CDR3 sequences listed, roughly 22% were seen once; the top ten hold under 13%. The germline CDR1 and CDR2 sequences are LGHNA and YNFKEQ. The CDR3 is 16 residues long. This clonotype has a handful of counts. At one end the junction does not follow the germline gene, possibly because of a read error. The clonotype comes from a man aged 45 to 70 who received an inactivated influenza vaccine. The V call is TRBV4-2, the J call TRBJ1-1; no definite D call. Sequencing used PBMCs from blood, obtained approximately 20 months after vaccination. CDR3 nucleotide sequence: TGTGCCAGCAGCCAAGACAGGTCTGGAATGAACGCTGAAGCTTTCTTT. Amino acids: CASSQDRSGMNAEAFF.